The 5 T cell receptor beta chains reported below all come from one sample, sequenced in a study of T cell responses to AZD1222 COVID-19 vaccine (dated by TCRdb to 2020 to 2022). The method behind the library was the immunoSEQ multiplex PCR assay. Held by TCRdb, this immuneACCESS table contains in-frame sequences only and omits some clones. Under half of the omission traces to an unresolved V gene where checked; the cause of the rest is unknown. The sample yields around 150,000 clones; roughly 85% were counted once. The ten largest account for around 8% of the sample. What this sample's time point label stands for: about 28 days (+/-7) after the second vaccine dose. The treatment or condition label for this specimen denotes: meningococcal conjugate vaccine given as trial control. The material sequenced was peripheral blood, taken 28 days after the second dose of the MenACWY control vaccine. The receptor set was obtained from an adult who received the MenACWY meningococcal vaccine as a control.

This clone has only a few counts. The chain has TRBV21-1 and TRBJ1-1; TRBD1, the table's D call, lacks a check against the DNA. TRBV21-1 counts as a pseudogene. CDR3 length: 15 residues. The CDR3 region has the DNA TGTGCCAGCAGCGTCACCGGGACAAAAGACACTGAAGCTTTCTTT. Its protein is CASSVTGTKDTEAFF.

The CDR3 coding sequence is TGTGCCAGCAGCTTATTTAATGACGAGCAGTACTTC. Translation gives CASSLFNDEQYF. This rearrangement joins TRBV7-9 to TRBJ2-7; D remains ambiguous. Trimming cost V 2 bases and J 5 bases, with 7 bases left between them. The CDR3 totals 12 residues. Germline V gene data show CDR1 as SEHNR and CDR2 as FQNEAQ (reference sequence).

The gene calls are TRBV7-2 and TRBJ1-1, with D possibly TRBD1 on 6 matching bases. Germline CDR1 reads SGHTA; CDR2 reads FQGNSA. The CDR3 contains 14 residues. Trimming removed 3 bases from V and 8 bases from J, with 16 bases in between. The CDR3 DNA reads as TGTGCCAGCAGCTTCCAAAATTCCGGGACAGAAGCTTTCTTT. The encoded protein is CASSFQNSGTEAFF.

The chain uses TRBV6-5 and TRBJ2-1; TRBD2 agrees at 7 bases. Germline loops: CDR1 MNHEY, CDR2 SVGAGI. Trimming at V came to 4 bases and at J to 3 bases, leaving 9 bases not matched to a gene. The CDR3 sequence is 16 residues long. In DNA form, the CDR3 reads TGTGCCAGCAGTTCGAGGGAGGGAATTAACTACAATGAGCAGTTCTTC. This codes for CASSSREGINYNEQFF.

This clone was detected only a few times. This rearrangement joins TRBV6-5 to TRBJ1-2, with 7 bases that match TRBD1. CDR1 MNHEY and CDR2 SVGAGI come from the germline V gene. Unmatched junction bases numbered 2, after V lost 5 bases and J lost 5 bases. The CDR3 has 12 amino acids. The CDR3 DNA reads as TGTGCCAGCAGTCACAGGGGTTATGGCTACACCTTC. Protein sequence: CASSHRGYGYTF.